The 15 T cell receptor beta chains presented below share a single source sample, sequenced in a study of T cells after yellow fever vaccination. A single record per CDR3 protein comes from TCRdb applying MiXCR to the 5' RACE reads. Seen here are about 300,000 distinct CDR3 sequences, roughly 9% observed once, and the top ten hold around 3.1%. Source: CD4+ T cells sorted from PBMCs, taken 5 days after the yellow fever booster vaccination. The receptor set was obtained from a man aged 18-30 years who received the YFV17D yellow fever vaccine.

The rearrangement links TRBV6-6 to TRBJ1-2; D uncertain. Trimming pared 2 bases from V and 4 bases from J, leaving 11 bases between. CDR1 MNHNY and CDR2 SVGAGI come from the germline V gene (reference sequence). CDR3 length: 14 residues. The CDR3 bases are TGTGCCAGCAGTTACGGAGGCAGGCCCTATGGCTACACCTTC. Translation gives CASSYGGRPYGYTF.

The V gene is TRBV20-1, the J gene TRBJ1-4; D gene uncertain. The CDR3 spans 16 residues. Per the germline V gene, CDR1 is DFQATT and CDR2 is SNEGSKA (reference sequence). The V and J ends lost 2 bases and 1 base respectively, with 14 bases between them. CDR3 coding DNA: TGCAGTGCTAGATTCGCCGGGGTGGTAACTAATGAAAAACTGTTTTTT. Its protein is CSARFAGVVTNEKLFF.

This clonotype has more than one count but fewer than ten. CDR3 DNA: TGTGCCAGCAGCCTATCCCCTGAGGGGGGCGAGCAGTTCTTC. It yields the protein CASSLSPEGGEQFF. V usage is TRBV7-3 and J usage is TRBJ2-1; D tentatively fits TRBD1 or TRBD2 (6 bases each). CDR3 length: 14 residues. The V gene lost 5 bases and the J gene lost 10 bases, with 18 bases spanning the gap. CDR1 is SGHTA, CDR2 FQGTGA, per germline. Looking up the rest from reference TRBV7-3 and TRBJ2-1 gives the full variable domain: GAGVSQTPSNKVTEKGKYVELRCDPISGHTALYWYRQSLGQGPEFLIYFQGTGAADDSGLPNDRFFAVRPEGSVSTLKIQRTERGDSAVYLCASSLSPEGGEQFFGPGTRLTVL.

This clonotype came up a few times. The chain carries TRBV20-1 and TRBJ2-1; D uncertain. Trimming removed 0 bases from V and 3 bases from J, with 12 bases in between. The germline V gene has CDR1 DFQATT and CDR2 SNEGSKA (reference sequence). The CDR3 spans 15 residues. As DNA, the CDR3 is TGCAGTGCTAGAGATCCAGGAAAGAACTACAATGAGCAGTTCTTC. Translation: CSARDPGKNYNEQFF.

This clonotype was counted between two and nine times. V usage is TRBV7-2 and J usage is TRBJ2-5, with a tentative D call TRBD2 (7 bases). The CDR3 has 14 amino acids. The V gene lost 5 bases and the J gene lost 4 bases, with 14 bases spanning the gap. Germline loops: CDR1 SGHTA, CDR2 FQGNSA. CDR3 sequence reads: CASSLWGGGETQYF. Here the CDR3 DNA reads TGTGCCAGCAGCCTGTGGGGGGGCGGAGAGACCCAGTACTTC.

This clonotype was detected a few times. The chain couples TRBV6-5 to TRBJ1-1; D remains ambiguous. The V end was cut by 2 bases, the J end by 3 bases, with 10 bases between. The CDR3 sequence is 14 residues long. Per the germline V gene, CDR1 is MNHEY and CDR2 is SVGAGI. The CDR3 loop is CASSYGVRDTEAFF. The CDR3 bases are TGTGCCAGCAGTTACGGGGTTCGGGACACTGAAGCTTTCTTT.

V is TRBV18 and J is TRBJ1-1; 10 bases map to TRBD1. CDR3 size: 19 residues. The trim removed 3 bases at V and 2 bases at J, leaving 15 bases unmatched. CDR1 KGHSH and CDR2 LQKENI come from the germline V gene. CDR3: CASSPSPGQGKGGNTEAFF. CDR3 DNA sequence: TGTGCCAGCTCACCTTCCCCGGGACAGGGGAAGGGTGGAAACACTGAAGCTTTCTTT. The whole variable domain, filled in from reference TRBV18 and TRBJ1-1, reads NAGVMQNPRHLVRRRGQEARLRCSPMKGHSHVYWYRQLPEEGLKFMVYLQKENIIDESGMPKERFSAEFPKEGPSILRIQQVVRGDSAAYFCASSPSPGQGKGGNTEAFFGQGTRLTVV.

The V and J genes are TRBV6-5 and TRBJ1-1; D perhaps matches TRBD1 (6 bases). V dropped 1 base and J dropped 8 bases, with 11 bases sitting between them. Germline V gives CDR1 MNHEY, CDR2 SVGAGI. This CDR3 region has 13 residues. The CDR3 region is CASSYYTGLEAFF. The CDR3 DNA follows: TGTGCCAGCAGTTACTATACAGGGTTGGAAGCTTTCTTT.

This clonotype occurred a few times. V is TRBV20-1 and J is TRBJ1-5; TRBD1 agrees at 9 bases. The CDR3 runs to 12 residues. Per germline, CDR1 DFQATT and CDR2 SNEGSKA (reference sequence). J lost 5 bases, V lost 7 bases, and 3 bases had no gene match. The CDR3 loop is CSVRTGDQPQHF. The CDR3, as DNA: TGCAGTGTTCGGACAGGGGATCAGCCCCAGCATTTT.

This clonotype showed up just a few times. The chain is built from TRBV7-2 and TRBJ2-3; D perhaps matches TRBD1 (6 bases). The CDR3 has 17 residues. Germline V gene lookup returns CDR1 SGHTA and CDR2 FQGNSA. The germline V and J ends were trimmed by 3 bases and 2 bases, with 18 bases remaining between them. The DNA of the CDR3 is TGTGCCAGCAGCTTCCTCAGGGGTACTACCCTCACAGATACGCAGTATTTT. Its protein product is CASSFLRGTTLTDTQYF.

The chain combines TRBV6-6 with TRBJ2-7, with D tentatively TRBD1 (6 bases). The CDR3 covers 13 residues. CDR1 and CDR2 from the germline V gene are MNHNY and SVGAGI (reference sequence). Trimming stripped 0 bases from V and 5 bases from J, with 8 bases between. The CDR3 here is CASSYSWTDEQYF. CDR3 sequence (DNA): TGTGCCAGCAGTTACTCTTGGACAGACGAGCAGTACTTC.

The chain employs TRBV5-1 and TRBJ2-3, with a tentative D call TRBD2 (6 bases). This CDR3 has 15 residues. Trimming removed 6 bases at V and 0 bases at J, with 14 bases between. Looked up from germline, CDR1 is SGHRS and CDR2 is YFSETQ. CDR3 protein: CASTPWGTSTDTQYF. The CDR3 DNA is TGCGCCAGCACCCCCTGGGGGACTAGCACAGATACGCAGTATTTT.

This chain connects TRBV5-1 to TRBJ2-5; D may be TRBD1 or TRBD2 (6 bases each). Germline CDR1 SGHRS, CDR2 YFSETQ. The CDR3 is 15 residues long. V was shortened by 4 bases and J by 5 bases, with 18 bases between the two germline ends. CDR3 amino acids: CASSGDPGAGETQYF. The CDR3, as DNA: TGCGCCAGCAGCGGGGACCCGGGGGCCGGGGAGACCCAGTACTTC.

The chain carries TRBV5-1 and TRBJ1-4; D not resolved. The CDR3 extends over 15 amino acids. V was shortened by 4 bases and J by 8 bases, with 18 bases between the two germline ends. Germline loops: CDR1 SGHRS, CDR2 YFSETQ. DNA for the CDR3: TGCGCCAGCAGCCGATTTCGGCCTTGGGGAGAAAAACTGTTTTTT. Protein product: CASSRFRPWGEKLFF. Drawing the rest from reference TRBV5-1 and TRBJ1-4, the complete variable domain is KAGVTQTPRYLIKTRGQQVTLSCSPISGHRSVSWYQQTPGQGLQFLFEYFSETQRNKGNFPGRFSGRQFSNSRSEMNVSTLELGDSALYLCASSRFRPWGEKLFFGSGTQLSVL.

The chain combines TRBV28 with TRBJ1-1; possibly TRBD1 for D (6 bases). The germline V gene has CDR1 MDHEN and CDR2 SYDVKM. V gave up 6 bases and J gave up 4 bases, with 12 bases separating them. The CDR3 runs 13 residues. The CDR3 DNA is TGTGCCAGCAGCCGAGGAGGGGGCACTGAAGCTTTCTTT. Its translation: CASSRGGGTEAFF. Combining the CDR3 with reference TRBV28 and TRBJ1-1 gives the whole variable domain DVKVTQSSRYLVKRTGEKVFLECVQDMDHENMFWYRQDPGLGLRLIYFSYDVKMKEKGDIPEGYSVSREKKERFSLILESASTNQTSMYLCASSRGGGTEAFFGQGTRLTVV.